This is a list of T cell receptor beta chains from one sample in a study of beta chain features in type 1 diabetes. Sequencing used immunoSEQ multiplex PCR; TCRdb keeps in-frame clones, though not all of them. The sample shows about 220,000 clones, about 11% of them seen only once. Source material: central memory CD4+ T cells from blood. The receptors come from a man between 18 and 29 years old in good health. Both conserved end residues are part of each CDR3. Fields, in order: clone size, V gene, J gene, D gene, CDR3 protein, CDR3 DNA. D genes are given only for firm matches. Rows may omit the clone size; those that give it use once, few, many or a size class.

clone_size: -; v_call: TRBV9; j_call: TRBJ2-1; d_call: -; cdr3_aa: CASSVAGTNSYNEQFF; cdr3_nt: TGTGCCAGCAGCGTAGCTGGGACCAACTCCTACAATGAGCAGTTCTTC
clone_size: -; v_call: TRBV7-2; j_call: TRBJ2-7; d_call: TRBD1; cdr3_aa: CASSGTGSSYEQYF; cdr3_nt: TGTGCCAGCAGCGGGACAGGGAGCTCCTACGAGCAGTACTTC
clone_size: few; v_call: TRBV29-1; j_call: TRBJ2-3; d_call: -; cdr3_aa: CSVGTLDYYTDTQYF; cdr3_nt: TGCAGCGTCGGGACTCTAGATTATTACACAGATACGCAGTATTTT
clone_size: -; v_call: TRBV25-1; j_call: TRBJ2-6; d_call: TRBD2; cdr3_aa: CASAREGSGANVLTF; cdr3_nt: TGTGCCAGCGCCAGGGAGGGCTCTGGGGCCAACGTCCTGACTTTC
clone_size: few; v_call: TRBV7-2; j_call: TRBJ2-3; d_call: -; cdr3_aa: CASSLMGGPDTQYF; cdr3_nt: TGTGCCAGCAGCTTAATGGGGGGCCCAGATACGCAGTATTTT
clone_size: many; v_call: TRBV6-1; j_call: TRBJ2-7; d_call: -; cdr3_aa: CASSEALWGYEQYF; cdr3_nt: TGTGCCAGCAGTGAAGCGCTTTGGGGCTACGAGCAGTACTTC
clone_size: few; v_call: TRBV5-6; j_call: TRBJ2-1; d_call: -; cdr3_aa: CASSPKRQFF; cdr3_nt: TGTGCCAGCAGCCCTAAACGGCAGTTCTTC
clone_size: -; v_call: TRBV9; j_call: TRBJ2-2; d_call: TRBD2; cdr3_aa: CASSWTSRGWDTGELFF; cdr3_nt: TGTGCCAGCAGCTGGACTAGCAGGGGTTGGGACACCGGGGAGCTGTTTTTT
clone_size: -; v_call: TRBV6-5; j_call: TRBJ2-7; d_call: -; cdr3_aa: CASSYSDKTYEQYF; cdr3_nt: TGTGCCAGCAGTTACTCGGACAAGACCTACGAGCAGTACTTC
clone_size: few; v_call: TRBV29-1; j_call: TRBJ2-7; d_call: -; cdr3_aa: CSVFFYEQYF; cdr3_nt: TGCAGCGTCTTCTTCTACGAGCAGTACTTC
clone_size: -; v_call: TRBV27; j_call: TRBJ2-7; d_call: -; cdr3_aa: CASKGSTGAYEQYF; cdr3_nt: TGTGCCAGCAAGGGGAGCACAGGCGCCTACGAGCAGTACTTC
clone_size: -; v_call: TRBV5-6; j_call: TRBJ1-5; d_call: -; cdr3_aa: CASSRWDTHHQPQHF; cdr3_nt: TGTGCCAGCAGTCGTTGGGACACACATCATCAGCCCCAGCATTTT
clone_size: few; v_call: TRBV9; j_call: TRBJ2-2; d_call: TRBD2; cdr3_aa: CASSVLGLAGGALFF; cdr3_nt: TGTGCCAGCAGCGTCCTGGGACTAGCTGGTGGAGCGCTGTTTTTT
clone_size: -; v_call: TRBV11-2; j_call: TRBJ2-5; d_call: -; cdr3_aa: CASSLASGQETQYF; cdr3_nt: TGTGCCAGCAGCTTAGCGTCCGGGCAAGAGACCCAGTACTTC
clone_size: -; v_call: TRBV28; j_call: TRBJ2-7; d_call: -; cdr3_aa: CASSQNRDEQYF; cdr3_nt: TGTGCCAGCAGCCAGAACAGGGACGAGCAGTACTTC
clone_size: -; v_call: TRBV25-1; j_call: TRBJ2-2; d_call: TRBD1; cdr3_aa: CASRSRGRGGELFF; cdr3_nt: TGTGCCAGCCGCTCTAGGGGGCGCGGCGGGGAGCTGTTTTTT
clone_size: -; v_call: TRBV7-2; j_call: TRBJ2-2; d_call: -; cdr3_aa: CASSLAMNTGELFF; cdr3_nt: TGTGCCAGCAGCTTAGCCATGAACACCGGGGAGCTGTTTTTT
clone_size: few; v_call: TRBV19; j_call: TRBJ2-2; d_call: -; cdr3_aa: CASSIVRTGELFF; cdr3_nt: TGTGCCAGTAGTATCGTTCGGACCGGGGAGCTGTTTTTT
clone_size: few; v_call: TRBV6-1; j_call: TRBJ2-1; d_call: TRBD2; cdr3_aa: CASSEAASGSYNEQFF; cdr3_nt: TGTGCCAGCAGTGAAGCGGCTAGCGGGAGTTACAATGAGCAGTTCTTC
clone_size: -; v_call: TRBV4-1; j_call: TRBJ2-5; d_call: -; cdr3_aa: CASSQDSGVETQYF; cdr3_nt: TGCGCCAGCAGCCAAGATAGCGGAGTAGAGACCCAGTACTTC
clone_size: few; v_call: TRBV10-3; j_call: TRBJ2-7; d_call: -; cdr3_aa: CAISEGQGISYEQYF; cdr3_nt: TGTGCCATCAGTGAGGGGCAGGGGATCTCCTACGAGCAGTACTTC
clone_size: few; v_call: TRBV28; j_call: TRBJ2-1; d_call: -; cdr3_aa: CASRGRVLWFF; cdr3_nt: TGTGCCAGCAGGGGTAGAGTATTATGGTTCTTC
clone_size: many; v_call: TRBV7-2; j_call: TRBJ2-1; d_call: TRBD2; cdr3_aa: CASSRLARHNEQFF; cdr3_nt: TGTGCCAGCAGCCGACTAGCGAGGCACAATGAGCAGTTCTTC
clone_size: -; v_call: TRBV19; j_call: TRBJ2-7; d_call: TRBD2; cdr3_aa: CASSPGLAGDRSYEQYF; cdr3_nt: TGTGCCAGTAGTCCGGGACTAGCGGGAGATCGTAGCTACGAGCAGTACTTC
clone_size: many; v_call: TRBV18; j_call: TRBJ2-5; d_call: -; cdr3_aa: CASSTFQETQYF; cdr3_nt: TGTGCCAGCTCAACCTTCCAAGAGACCCAGTACTTC